This TCR beta chain was profiled in a study of T cells in Graves' hyperthyroidism and ophthalmopathy. On the study more broadly: Upon initial diagnosis and before any treatment, peripheral blood was collected.

Study results and caveats: Among clonotypes expanded in thyroid above 0.001, most were also found in blood.

This clonotype has ten or more counts. Its antigen is currently unknown. What was amplified from RNA transcripts were TCR beta CDR3 regions. A set of HTBI primers served as the primers for a first-round RT-PCR of the TCR CDR3. TCRdb called the multiplex PCR reads again in MiXCR, with one record for every CDR3 protein. The table has a few hundred thousand distinct CDR3 sequences, 15% to 18% seen once; the top ten hold approximately 7%. Lactation, pregnancy, other autoimmune disease or uncontrolled infection led to exclusion of patients. Isolation of PBMCs was performed on 10 ml fresh peripheral blood. Trimming stripped 6 bases from V and 0 bases from J, with 8 bases between. The CDR3 consists of 13 residues. CDR1 MDHEN and CDR2 SYDVKM come from the germline V gene.

The clonotype originates from a woman in her thirties with Graves' hyperthyroidism. Sequenced material: blood. The gene calls are TRBV28 and TRBJ1-1; no definite D call. This CDR3 is CASSQVMNTEAFF. CDR3 DNA: TGTGCCAGCAGCCAGGTGATGAACACTGAAGCTTTCTTT.